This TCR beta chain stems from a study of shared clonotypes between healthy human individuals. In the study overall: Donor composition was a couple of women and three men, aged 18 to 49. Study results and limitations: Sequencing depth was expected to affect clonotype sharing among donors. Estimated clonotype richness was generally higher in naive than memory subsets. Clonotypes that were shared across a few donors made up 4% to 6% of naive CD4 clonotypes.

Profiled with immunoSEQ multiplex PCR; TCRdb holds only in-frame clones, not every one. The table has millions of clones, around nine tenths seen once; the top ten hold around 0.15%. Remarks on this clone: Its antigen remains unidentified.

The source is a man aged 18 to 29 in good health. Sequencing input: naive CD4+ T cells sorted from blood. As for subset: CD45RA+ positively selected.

For the CDR3, the DNA is TGTGCCAGCTCAGCAGCCGGGACAGGGGAATTTCAAAGCTCCTACGAGCAGTACTTC. Protein: CASSAAGTGEFQSSYEQYF. The V call is TRBV18, the J call TRBJ2-7, with 10 bases lining up with TRBD1. The V gene end was trimmed by 5 bases and the J gene end by 0 bases; junction bases not matched to a gene: 16. Germline assignment: CDR1 KGHSH and CDR2 LQKENI. CDR3 length: 19 residues.